Sequencing of this T cell receptor (beta chain) was carried out in a study of cytomegalovirus exposure and HLA in healthy donors. Overall study results and limits: Serostatus for CMV was the only available immune exposure information.

Vbeta (60) and Jbeta (13) primers were used in the PCR. Profiled with immunoSEQ multiplex PCR; TCRdb holds only in-frame clones, not every one. Among around 140,000 clones listed, roughly 80% were seen once. The germline CDR1 and CDR2 sequences are SQVTM and ANQGSEA. The V gene end was trimmed by 7 bases and the J gene end by 3 bases; junction bases not matched to a gene: 14. CDR3 length: 16 amino acids. As regards this clone: Its specificity is not known.

The chain joins TRBV29-1 to TRBJ1-1, with 10 nucleotides matching TRBD1. The TCR originated in a woman aged 25 to 39 in good health and CMV-seronegative. The specimen was PBMCs. In DNA form, the CDR3 reads TGCAGCGCCGGACATCCGGGACAGGGGAGGGACACTGAAGCTTTCTTT. Its protein product is CSAGHPGQGRDTEAFF.